The source of this T cell receptor beta chain is a study of cytomegalovirus exposure and HLA in healthy donors (dated by TCRdb to 2016 to 2017). About the study as a whole: According to a later analysis, one platform produced both the 100 to 150 validation repertoires and the 670 or so repertoires of the first cohort. In addition to the first cohort of 666 subjects, a separate validation cohort of approximately 130 different subjects was used. The study aimed to test whether signatures of past pathogen exposure could be identified by cataloging public T cell receptors. To predict cytomegalovirus infection status, the study combined high-throughput TCR immunosequencing, statistical association of individual TCRs with disease status, and machine learning.

Overall results and qualifications from the work: While some public TCRs were present in many individuals, most TCR sequences turned up only very rarely across donors. A later analysis found that TCRs clustered in the first cohort also tended to co-occur in the 95 to 150 validation repertoires, with 94% of cluster scores above 0. In vitro tests confirmed that three of the cytomegalovirus-associated TCR beta chains recognize cytomegalovirus antigens. The study listed 150 to 200 TCR beta chains as associated with cytomegalovirus. According to the authors, the approach could potentially be generalized to other disease states and immunological phenotypes. In both the original and validation cohorts, the classifier was reported to diagnose cytomegalovirus status with high specificity and sensitivity. The validation cohort had no HLA typing available for a later analysis, so co-occurrence within that cohort was assessed over all 120 or so repertoires.

The library was generated by the immunoSEQ multiplex PCR assay. Concerning the study's data processing: A statistical classification framework was developed to diagnose cytomegalovirus status using the catalog of TCR beta chain sequences. TCRdb stores this immuneACCESS table with in-frame sequences only. Part of the clones is absent; in the studies checked, under half of the shortfall reflects unresolved V genes, and no reason is known for the rest. V, J and clone size derive from that table, while D and trimming were established from the DNA sequence. Recorded for this sample are 100,000 to 120,000 clones; roughly 89% of them occurred a single time. In total, the top ten clones hold 1.9% of the sample. Separate from the approximately 670-subject first cohort, the validation cohort of 90 to 150 subjects was the group to which the donors belonged. This clone appeared once. Its antigen is still unknown. Per-nucleotide qualities are absent, and no much larger clonotype sits a single base away.

In the germline V gene, CDR1 corresponds to SQVTM and CDR2 to ANQGSEA. The cysteine opens and the phenylalanine closes a CDR3 of 13 amino acids. Only the CDR3 region is kept as DNA, spanning 39 bases read in frame from base 1. This chain is built from TRBV29-1 and TRBJ1-1, with the D segment identity uncertain. Sequenced input: PBMCs. This sequence originates from a woman aged 18-29 years in good health and CMV-seronegative. The DNA sequence is given as TGCACCGTCCGCGGGCCCAGGAACACTGAAGCTTTCTTT. It is translated as CTVRGPRNTEAFF.